These 25 T cell receptor beta chains were all obtained from the same sample, sequenced in a study of cytomegalovirus exposure and HLA in healthy donors (dated 2017 in TCRdb). Library generation was performed with the immunoSEQ multiplex PCR assay. The multiplex PCR relied on a mix of 60 forward primers for TCR Vbeta segments and 13 reverse primers for TCR Jbeta segments. TCRdb limited this immuneACCESS table to in-frame rearrangements with V and J called. A share of clones is missing; checked studies link under half to unresolved V genes, and the rest is unexplained. The sample table contains 57,000 or so clones; only one count was recorded for around 75% of them. In total, the top ten clones hold just over 50% of the sample. Sequencing was carried out using PBMCs. Source of these receptors: a man over 45 in good health and CMV-seropositive.

The chain carries TRBV4-3 and TRBJ1-4; D is unclear. Germline V CDR1 and CDR2: LGHNA, YSLEER. V was shortened by 3 bases and J by 8 bases, with 10 bases between the two germline ends. CDR3 length equals 13 residues. CDR3 DNA: TGCGCCAGCAGCCACGGGGATCGGGAAAAACTGTTTTTT. It is translated as CASSHGDREKLFF.

This clone was recorded a few times. The chain has TRBV28 and TRBJ2-7; D is possibly TRBD1 (6 bases). This CDR3 region has 15 residues. V lost 7 bases and J 6 bases, leaving 22 bases between the germline ends. CDR1 is MDHEN, CDR2 SYDVKM, per germline. The CDR3 sequence: CASIPLDKGDGEQYF. DNA for the CDR3: TGTGCCAGCATACCCCTAGACAAGGGGGATGGCGAGCAGTACTTC.

This chain joins TRBV19 and TRBJ1-5; 8 bases map to TRBD1. With V trimmed by 5 bases and J by 0 bases, 3 bases remained unmatched. The germline V gene has CDR1 LNHDA and CDR2 SQIVND (reference sequence). There are 15 residues in the CDR3. The CDR3 loop reads CASSPGQASNQPQHF. DNA for the CDR3: TGTGCCAGTAGTCCGGGACAGGCTAGCAATCAGCCCCAGCATTTT.

The chain links TRBV5-4 to TRBJ2-1; D perhaps matches TRBD2 (6 bases). CDR3 size: 14 residues. V shed 1 base and J shed 6 bases, with 11 bases lying between them. The germline V gene encodes CDR1 SGHNT and CDR2 YYREEE (reference sequence). The CDR3 spells CASSLPGETNEQFF. The CDR3 DNA reads TGTGCCAGCAGCTTGCCGGGAGAGACCAATGAGCAGTTCTTC.

This clone has just a few counts. CDR3 DNA sequence: TGTGCCAGCTCACCCGACGGGGGGGCTGCCTATGGCTACACCTTC. Protein: CASSPDGGAAYGYTF. The chain combines TRBV18 with TRBJ1-2; D might be TRBD1 (6 bases). The CDR3 has 15 amino acids. The germline V and J ends were trimmed by 3 bases and 4 bases, with 15 bases remaining between them. Germline values: CDR1 KGHSH, CDR2 LQKENI.

This clone is a singleton in its sample. The genes are TRBV5-1 and TRBJ2-1, with 8 bases that match TRBD1. V was pared by 4 bases and J by 7 bases, with 10 bases of the junction left unmatched. Per the germline V gene, CDR1 is SGHRS and CDR2 is YFSETQ. The CDR3 is 15 amino acids. DNA of the CDR3: TGCGCCAGCAGCCCGAGCCTACAGGGGGGAAATGAGCAGTTCTTC. The encoded protein is CASSPSLQGGNEQFF.

The chain has TRBV7-2 and TRBJ1-5; TRBD1 aligns across 9 bases. After removal of 5 bases from V and 7 bases from J, the junction contained 6 bases not matched to a gene. CDR3 length equals 14 residues. Germline V CDR1 and CDR2: SGHTA, FQGNSA. CDR3 bases: TGTGCCAGCAGCCCAGGGACAGGGAAGCAGCCCCAGCATTTT. Protein: CASSPGTGKQPQHF.

This clone was counted only a few times. The J gene is TRBJ1-2, the V gene TRBV5-6, with 12 nucleotides matching TRBD1. J was trimmed by 3 bases and V by 4 bases; bases with no gene match: 7. This CDR3 contains 16 residues. Germline CDR1 SGHDT, CDR2 YYEEEE. CDR3 bases: TGTGCCAGCAGCCCGGGGGGACAGGGGGCAGACTATGGCTACACCTTC. This encodes CASSPGGQGADYGYTF.

The chain carries TRBV5-5 and TRBJ2-1, with a possible D match to TRBD1 (6 bases). The CDR3 is 13 amino acids. V shed 2 bases and J shed 9 bases, with 12 bases lying between them. From germline, CDR1 is SGHKS and CDR2 YYEKEE (reference sequence). The CDR3 DNA reads as TGTGCCAGCAGCTTCGGACAGCCCGCTGAGCAGTTCTTC. Translating gives CASSFGQPAEQFF.

The rearrangement uses TRBV5-4 and TRBJ1-2, with D possibly TRBD1 on 6 matching bases. The CDR3 is 12 amino acids. The ends were cut back, 0 bases at V and 7 bases at J, with 7 bases in the middle. Germline CDR1 reads SGHNT; CDR2 reads YYREEE (reference sequence). The CDR3, as DNA: TGTGCCAGCAGCTTGGACAGGGTTGGCTACACCTTC. This codes for CASSLDRVGYTF.

V is TRBV10-2 and J is TRBJ2-5; 8 bases line up with TRBD2. TRBJ2-7 matches the DNA end more closely, so the J call is doubtful. Germline CDR1 and CDR2: WSHSY and SAAADI. There are 15 residues in the CDR3. The CDR3: CASSEGGRPPYEQYF. CDR3 coding DNA: TGCGCCAGCAGTGAAGGCGGGAGGCCACCCTACGAGCAGTACTTC.

This sequence joins TRBV9 and TRBJ1-1; TRBD1 agrees at 7 bases. The ends lost 0 bases at V and 0 bases at J; junction bases unmatched: 2. The germline gives CDR1 SGDLS, CDR2 YYNGEE. The CDR3 is 15 amino acids. As DNA, the CDR3 is TGTGCCAGCAGCGTAGGGACAGGTTTGAACACTGAAGCTTTCTTT. This encodes CASSVGTGLNTEAFF.

The gene calls are TRBV2 and TRBJ2-3; TRBD2 agrees at 15 bases. CDR3 size: 16 residues. CDR1 and CDR2 (germline): SNHLY, FYNNEI. V dropped 7 bases and J dropped 5; count of bases not matched to a gene: 7. This chain's CDR3 is CASNGLAGGRRDTQYF. The CDR3 coding sequence is TGTGCCAGCAATGGACTAGCGGGGGGGCGGAGAGATACGCAGTATTTT. The complete variable domain, with remaining parts taken from reference TRBV2 and TRBJ2-3, reads EPEVTQTPSHQVTQMGQEVILRCVPISNHLYFYWYRQILGQKVEFLVSFYNNEISEKSEIFDDQFSVERPDGSNFTLKIRSTKLEDSAMYFCASNGLAGGRRDTQYFGPGTRLTVL.

This clone was found once. This clone may be a read error of a much larger clone one base away. Without the conserved terminal phenylalanine or tryptophan, this CDR3 likely stems from a read error. This chain connects TRBV5-8 to TRBJ2-7; the D gene is possibly TRBD1 (6 bases). The CDR3 has 14 residues. V lost 0 bases and J 0 bases, leaving 7 bases between the germline ends. The germline V gene has CDR1 SGHTS and CDR2 YDEGEE. CDR3 bases: TGTGCCAGCAGCTTGGGGGACACCTCCTACGAGCAGTACTTG. It specifies CASSLGDTSYEQYL.

This chain uses TRBV27 with TRBJ1-4; the match to TRBD1 covers 9 bases. V was clipped by 7 bases and J by 7 bases; unmatched bases: 7. Per germline, CDR1 MNHEY and CDR2 SMNVEV (reference sequence). The CDR3 is 14 amino acids. The CDR3, as DNA: TGTGCCAGCACCCTAGGGACAGGGAGTGAAAAACTGTTTTTT. Its protein is CASTLGTGSEKLFF. Full variable domain (outside the CDR3, taken from reference TRBV27 and TRBJ1-4): EAQVTQNPRYLITVTGKKLTVTCSQNMNHEYMSWYRQDPGLGLRQIYYSMNVEVTDKGDVPEGYKVSRKEKRNFPLILESPSPNQTSLYFCASTLGTGSEKLFFGSGTQLSVL.

In its sample, this clone ranks as medium-sized (0.01 to 0.1%). Other nucleotide sequences from this sample produce the same CDR3. This chain uses TRBV27 with TRBJ2-7, with 13 bases matching TRBD2. V trimming: 5 bases; J trimming: 4 bases; junction bases outside the gene matches: 8. Germline CDR1 is MNHEY and CDR2 is SMNVEV (reference sequence). The CDR3 covers 16 residues. The CDR3 region is CASSRRTSGGRYEQYF. The CDR3 region has the DNA TGTGCCAGCAGTAGAAGGACTAGCGGGGGCCGATACGAGCAGTACTTC.

Here the CDR3 reads CASTRQGQGAGGYTF. DNA for the CDR3: TGTGCCAGTACCCGCCAGGGACAGGGGGCTGGTGGCTACACCTTC. The gene calls are TRBV19 and TRBJ1-2; 12 bases align to TRBD1. CDR1 and CDR2 from the germline V gene are LNHDA and SQIVND (reference sequence). V lost 7 bases, J lost 7 bases, and 10 bases stayed unmatched. This CDR3 region has 15 residues.

Only a few counts were recorded for this clone. The gene calls are TRBV5-1 and TRBJ2-2; TRBD1 aligns across 9 bases. Germline lookup yields CDR1 SGHRS and CDR2 YFSETQ. The CDR3 spans 16 residues. Trimming took 1 base from V and 2 from J; bases not matched to a gene: 3. The DNA of the CDR3 is TGCGCCAGCAGCTTGTGGACAGGGGTAAACACCGGGGAGCTGTTTTTT. Translated, it gives CASSLWTGVNTGELFF.

Only a few counts were recorded for this clone. V usage is TRBV11-2 and J usage is TRBJ1-4; D possibly corresponds to TRBD1 (6 bases). CDR3 size: 15 residues. Germline V CDR1 and CDR2: SGHAT, FQNNGV. The V and J ends lost 2 bases and 8 bases respectively, with 15 bases between them. The CDR3 reads CASSLMQGTSEKLFF. In nucleotides, the CDR3 is TGTGCCAGCAGCTTAATGCAGGGGACGTCGGAAAAACTGTTTTTT.

This chain uses TRBV5-8 with TRBJ1-5; no firm D call. Trimming removed 0 bases at V and 4 bases at J, with 11 bases between. This CDR3 region has 15 residues. Germline V gene lookup returns CDR1 SGHTS and CDR2 YDEGEE. The DNA for the CDR3 is TGTGCCAGCAGCTTGGTCCGGGTCCTGAATCAGCCCCAGCATTTT. It yields the protein CASSLVRVLNQPQHF.

The chain uses TRBV7-3 and TRBJ2-7, with a possible D match to TRBD2 (6 bases). The V gene's germline CDR1 is SGHTA and CDR2 FQGTGA. V was pared by 5 bases and J by 2 bases, with 13 bases between. The CDR3 totals 14 residues. The CDR3 loop is CASSLLAEAYEQYF. The CDR3 bases are TGTGCCAGCAGCCTATTAGCGGAGGCCTACGAGCAGTACTTC.

The CDR3 DNA is TGTGCCAGCAGCTTAACGGAGACAAGAACTAGGCGTCAGCCCCAGCATTTT. It translates to CASSLTETRTRRQPQHF. This chain links TRBV7-3 with TRBJ1-5; the D is unclear. The CDR3 is 17 residues long. The V gene lost 0 bases and the J gene lost 6 bases, with 18 bases spanning the gap. Germline-derived CDR1 and CDR2 are SGHTA and FQGTGA.

This chain uses TRBV7-9 with TRBJ1-2, with TRBD1 matching over 9 bases. The trim removed 0 bases at V and 6 bases at J, leaving 2 bases unmatched. The CDR3 consists of 14 residues. In germline, CDR1 is SEHNR, CDR2 FQNEAQ (reference sequence). CDR3 DNA: TGTGCCAGCAGCTTAGCCCGGGACAGGGATGGCTACACCTTC. As protein: CASSLARDRDGYTF.

J is TRBJ1-2 and V is TRBV25-1; D is unclear. This CDR3 region has 13 residues. The germline CDR1 and CDR2 sequences are MGHDK and SYGVNS. Trimming left V 3 bases short and J 7 bases short, with 12 bases between. In nucleotides, the CDR3 is TGTGCCAGCAGTGACAAATTCCGAGGTGGCTACACCTTC. Translating gives CASSDKFRGGYTF.

The gene calls are TRBV29-1 and TRBJ1-2; the match to TRBD1 covers 11 bases. Germline V lookup: CDR1 SQVTM, CDR2 ANQGSEA. This CDR3 comprises 12 residues. The junction had 1 base not matched to a gene; V was cut back by 6 bases and J by 4 bases. CDR3 sequence (DNA): TGCAGCGTGGGGACAGGGGGCTATGGCTACACCTTC. This codes for CSVGTGGYGYTF.